This TCR beta chain was observed in a study of shared clonotypes between healthy human individuals. Findings of the study overall: Clonotype sharing among donors likely depends on sequencing depth. Naive subsets generally had larger estimated richness than memory subsets.

Comment on this clone: The antigen remains undetermined.

The method was immunoSEQ multiplex PCR; TCRdb's version includes in-frame clones alone and lacks a portion of them. The repertoire holds 2 million to 2.5 million clones, with about 92% as singletons. This receptor was taken from a man between 18 and 29 years old in good health. Some clones in this sample may be carry-over from other donors' samples. Sequencing was done on a sample of naive CD4+ T cells from PBMCs. Subset given: CD45RA+ positively selected.

The CDR3 DNA reads TGTGCCAGCAGTGGACCACGTCACCTACTTTCCGGGGCCAACGTCCTGACTTTC. Protein product: CASSGPRHLLSGANVLTF. The chain is built from TRBV6-1 and TRBJ2-6; D ambiguous. There are 18 residues in the CDR3. The germline V and J ends were trimmed by 4 bases and 4 bases, with 20 bases remaining between them. Germline assignment: CDR1 MNHNS and CDR2 SASEGT.